Shown below are 29 T cell receptor beta chains from a single sample sequenced in a study of shared clonotypes between healthy human individuals. Only in-frame clones appear in the TCRdb table, and some are missing; sequencing was by immunoSEQ multiplex PCR. The profile shows about 2.4 million clones, more than 80% of them singletons. Sequencing used naive CD4+ T cells sorted from blood. The sample's subset: CD45RA+ positively selected. All receptors come from a young man in good health.

The chain links TRBV30 to TRBJ1-6; unclear D gene. This CDR3 is built from 18 residues. Trimming stripped 5 bases from V and 4 bases from J, with 24 bases between. CDR1 GTSNPN and CDR2 SVGIG come from the germline V gene (reference sequence). CDR3 nucleotides: TGTGCCTGGTCCGACTCACTGGTATCCAAAGGGTATAATTCACCCCTCCACTTT. It specifies CAWSDSLVSKGYNSPLHF.

This clone has only one observation. The genes are TRBV2 and TRBJ2-1; 9 bases are a match to TRBD2. This CDR3 is 16 amino acids long. Germline CDR1 reads SNHLY; CDR2 reads FYNNEI. V lost 6 bases to trimming and J lost 8 bases; unmatched junction nucleotides: 14. This chain's CDR3 is CASRPGISGSIDEQFF. The CDR3 DNA reads TGTGCCAGCAGGCCTGGCATTAGCGGGAGTATCGATGAGCAGTTCTTC.

The J gene is TRBJ2-3, the V gene TRBV5-4; unclear D gene. V was shortened by 3 bases and J by 1 base, with 12 bases between the two germline ends. CDR1 and CDR2 from the germline V gene are SGHNT and YYREEE (reference sequence). This CDR3 has 15 amino acids. The CDR3 here is CASSSGPSGTDTQYF. For the CDR3, the DNA is TGTGCCAGCAGCTCGGGCCCCTCAGGCACAGATACGCAGTATTTT.

About this clone itself: Other nucleotide sequences in the sample specify the same CDR3. This chain joins TRBV11-2 and TRBJ2-2; D perhaps matches TRBD2 (5 bases). Per germline, CDR1 SGHAT and CDR2 FQNNGV. This CDR3 has 13 residues. Trimming shortened V by 5 bases and J by 5 bases, and 9 bases separated the two germline ends. In nucleotides, the CDR3 is TGTGCCAGCAGCCCTACTAGGACCGGGGAGCTGTTTTTT. Encoded protein: CASSPTRTGELFF.

The V call is TRBV6-5, the J call TRBJ1-2, with 7 bases that match TRBD1. The CDR3 consists of 14 residues. V gave up 8 bases and J gave up 7 bases; unmatched junction bases: 13. The germline CDR1 and CDR2 sequences are MNHEY and SVGAGI. CDR3 bases: TGTGCCAGCCGCATCGGTACAGGGGAAGGTGGCTACACCTTC. Its protein is CASRIGTGEGGYTF.

The J gene is TRBJ2-5, the V gene TRBV5-1; TRBD1 might be the D (5 bases). V was shortened by 0 bases and J by 1 base, with 10 bases between the two germline ends. Germline V gene sequence: CDR1 SGHRS, CDR2 YFSETQ. CDR3 length equals 15 residues. The CDR3 region is CASSLVGHSQETQYF. As DNA, the CDR3 is TGCGCCAGCAGCTTGGTAGGACATAGCCAAGAGACCCAGTACTTC.

This sequence joins TRBV10-3 and TRBJ2-6, with 9 bases lining up with TRBD1. The CDR3 contains 17 residues. Germline assignment: CDR1 ENHRY and CDR2 SYGVKD. After removal of 2 bases from V and 1 base from J, the junction contained 3 bases not matched to a gene. The CDR3 bases are TGTGCCATCAGTGAGGGGACAGGGAGGTCTGGGGCCAACGTCCTGACTTTC. Translation: CAISEGTGRSGANVLTF.

The chain uses TRBV6-6 and TRBJ2-7, with TRBD1 identical over 7 bases. V lost 3 bases, J lost 1 base, and 3 bases stayed unmatched. The CDR3 is 14 residues long. Germline lookup yields CDR1 MNHNY and CDR2 SVGAGI (reference sequence). The CDR3 region has the DNA TGTGCCAGCAGTTATCGGGGACAGTCCTACGAGCAGTACTTC. It encodes CASSYRGQSYEQYF.

This clone appeared once. This chain connects TRBV11-2 to TRBJ2-1, with 9 bases fitting TRBD2. The CDR3 extends over 14 amino acids. Germline V gives CDR1 SGHAT, CDR2 FQNNGV. The J segment lost 8 bases and the V segment lost 5 bases, leaving 7 bases of the junction unmatched. The CDR3 DNA sequence: TGTGCCAGCAGCCCCGGGACTAGCCCTTATGAGCAGTTCTTC. It translates to CASSPGTSPYEQFF.

The rearrangement links TRBV6-6 to TRBJ2-7; 8 bases are shared with TRBD1. This CDR3 is 16 amino acids long. V lost 4 bases, J lost 6 bases, and 14 bases stayed unmatched. CDR1 and CDR2 from the germline V gene are MNHNY and SVGAGI (reference sequence). The CDR3 here is CASSSGQGPPWGEQYF. DNA of the CDR3: TGTGCCAGCAGTTCCGGACAGGGCCCTCCGTGGGGCGAGCAGTACTTC.

The chain carries TRBV27 and TRBJ2-2, with 10 bases matching TRBD1. J was trimmed by 6 bases and V by 5 bases; bases with no gene match: 9. Germline V gene sequence: CDR1 MNHEY, CDR2 SMNVEV (reference sequence). This CDR3 region has 16 residues. CDR3 region: CASSLGTGAFAGELFF. The CDR3 DNA reads as TGTGCCAGCAGTCTCGGGACAGGGGCCTTCGCCGGGGAGCTGTTTTTT.

V and J are TRBV30 and TRBJ1-1; the D is unclear. CDR3 size: 13 residues. Looked up from germline, CDR1 is GTSNPN and CDR2 is SVGIG (reference sequence). V lost 4 bases and J 0 bases, leaving 9 bases between the germline ends. For the CDR3, the DNA is TGTGCCTGGATCCGACGGATGAACACTGAAGCTTTCTTT. The encoded protein is CAWIRRMNTEAFF. Variable domain in full (rest from reference TRBV30 and TRBJ1-1): SQTIHQWPATLVQPVGSPLSLECTVEGTSNPNLYWYRQAAGRGLQLLFYSVGIGQISSEVPQNLSASRPQDRQFILSSKKLLLSDSGFYLCAWIRRMNTEAFFGQGTRLTVV.

The V and J genes are TRBV27 and TRBJ2-5; 8 nucleotides align to TRBD1. CDR1 and CDR2 (germline): MNHEY, SMNVEV (reference sequence). J was trimmed by 5 bases and V by 4 bases; bases with no gene match: 6. CDR3 length equals 14 residues. Here the CDR3 reads CASSYSGGSETQYF. The CDR3 bases are TGTGCCAGCAGTTATTCAGGGGGCTCGGAGACCCAGTACTTC.

This clone appeared once. The CDR3 sequence: CASKWGQAGNTIYF. DNA of the CDR3: TGTGCCAGTAAATGGGGACAGGCTGGAAACACCATATATTTT. The chain combines TRBV6-1 with TRBJ1-3; 8 bases are shared with TRBD1. The V and J ends lost 9 bases and 2 bases, in that order; junction bases with no gene match: 6. The CDR3 runs 14 residues. The germline gives CDR1 MNHNS, CDR2 SASEGT.

This clone was detected once. The sample contains more than one DNA sequence encoding this CDR3. The V and J genes are TRBV6-5 and TRBJ1-4; 8 bases line up with TRBD1. The CDR3 extends over 14 amino acids. Germline assignment: CDR1 MNHEY and CDR2 SVGAGI. The V gene end was trimmed by 6 bases and the J gene end by 7 bases; junction bases not matched to a gene: 7. The CDR3 DNA follows: TGTGCCAGCAGCCTGCAGGGGGCAAGTGAAAAACTGTTTTTT. Translating it yields CASSLQGASEKLFF.

The V and J genes are TRBV2 and TRBJ1-1; D is ambiguous. V shed 5 bases and J shed 6 bases, with 16 bases lying between them. The CDR3 consists of 14 residues. The germline V gene has CDR1 SNHLY and CDR2 FYNNEI. The CDR3 DNA sequence: TGTGCCAGCAGTTCTCTCCGGGCCGCCCCTGAAGCTTTCTTT. Translating it yields CASSSLRAAPEAFF.

J is TRBJ1-2 and V is TRBV2; D is perhaps TRBD1 (5 bases). Germline assignment: CDR1 SNHLY and CDR2 FYNNEI. The CDR3 runs 13 residues. Deletions cut 9 bases from V and 3 bases from J, with 14 bases between. The CDR3 protein is CASSGYLDYGYTF. CDR3 sequence (DNA): TGTGCCAGTTCAGGGTATTTGGACTATGGCTACACCTTC.

The rearrangement uses TRBV10-3 and TRBJ1-4; perhaps TRBD1 as D (5 bases). The V gene's germline CDR1 is ENHRY and CDR2 SYGVKD. V lost 0 bases and J 3 bases, leaving 11 bases between the germline ends. This CDR3 comprises 16 residues. CDR3 coding DNA: TGTGCCATCAGTGAGTCGAGGCAGGGAGCTAATGAAAAACTGTTTTTT. As protein: CAISESRQGANEKLFF.

Here the CDR3 reads CASSPPTSDTQYF. CDR3 nucleotide sequence: TGTGCCAGCAGCCCCCCCACGTCAGATACGCAGTATTTT. The chain links TRBV6-6 to TRBJ2-3; D is unresolved. The CDR3 covers 13 residues. Germline lookup yields CDR1 MNHNY and CDR2 SVGAGI (reference sequence). Trimming pared 6 bases from V and 4 bases from J, leaving 11 bases between.

The J gene is TRBJ1-4, the V gene TRBV5-1; weak D call: TRBD1 (6 bases). Trimming shortened V by 3 bases and J by 3 bases, and 18 bases separated the two germline ends. This CDR3 has 17 amino acids. Germline V gene sequence: CDR1 SGHRS, CDR2 YFSETQ. The CDR3 loop reads CASSSGNSGTSNEKLFF. CDR3 sequence (DNA): TGCGCCAGCAGCTCGGGAAACTCAGGGACATCTAATGAAAAACTGTTTTTT.

DNA of the CDR3: TGTGCCTGGAGTTCTAGCCGACCCTCCTACGAGCAGTACTTC. Its protein is CAWSSSRPSYEQYF. This rearrangement joins TRBV30 to TRBJ2-7, with D possibly TRBD2 on 5 matching bases. The CDR3 runs to 14 residues. The germline CDR1 and CDR2 sequences are GTSNPN and SVGIG (reference sequence). Trimming removed 2 bases at V and 0 bases at J, with 11 bases between. The full variable domain, its missing parts supplied by reference TRBV30 and TRBJ2-7, is SQTIHQWPATLVQPVGSPLSLECTVEGTSNPNLYWYRQAAGRGLQLLFYSVGIGQISSEVPQNLSASRPQDRQFILSSKKLLLSDSGFYLCAWSSSRPSYEQYFGPGTRLTVT.

Comment on this clone: A read error is possible here, since a much larger clone lies one base away. The V gene is TRBV7-9, the J gene TRBJ2-6; no clear D gene. The germline V and J ends were trimmed by 3 bases and 0 bases, with 3 bases remaining between them. The CDR3 contains 14 residues. Germline values: CDR1 SEHNR, CDR2 FQNEAQ (reference sequence). The CDR3 nucleotides are TGTGCCAGCAGCTTGGGCTCTGGGGCCAACGTCCTGACTTTC. Translated: CASSLGSGANVLTF.

The rearrangement joins TRBV6-5 to TRBJ2-7, with 9 bases aligning to TRBD1. Losses at the gene ends were 2 bases for V and 1 base for J; bases not matched to a gene: 3. Germline CDR1 MNHEY, CDR2 SVGAGI. CDR3 length: 15 residues. CDR3 sequence: CASSYEQGASYEQYF. CDR3 sequence (DNA): TGTGCCAGCAGTTACGAACAGGGGGCTTCCTACGAGCAGTACTTC.

On this clone: One junction end does not reproduce the germline sequence, and a read error may be involved. J is TRBJ1-1 and V is TRBV29-1; D is possibly TRBD1 (6 bases). CDR3 length equals 15 residues. The germline gives CDR1 SQVTM, CDR2 ANQGSEA. The CDR3: CSVEIRGSLKTEAFF. The CDR3 DNA reads as TGCAGCGTTGAAATCAGGGGTTCATTGAAAACTGAAGCTTTCTTT.

In this sample, this clone turned up once. V and J are TRBV5-4 and TRBJ2-3; no definite D call. This CDR3 region has 13 residues. Per germline, CDR1 SGHNT and CDR2 YYREEE (reference sequence). V lost 3 bases and J 5 bases, leaving 10 bases between the germline ends. Written as DNA, the CDR3 is TGTGCCAGCAGCTCCCCGACCCTAGATACGCAGTATTTT. Encoded protein: CASSSPTLDTQYF. The full variable domain, rest sourced from reference TRBV5-4 and TRBJ2-3, is ETGVTQSPTHLIKTRGQQVTLRCSSQSGHNTVSWYQQALGQGPQFIFQYYREEENGRGNFPPRFSGLQFPNYSSELNVNALELDDSALYLCASSSPTLDTQYFGPGTRLTVL.

This chain links TRBV7-9 with TRBJ2-7; the D gene is possibly TRBD1 (5 bases). Deletions cut 2 bases from V and 3 bases from J, with 14 bases between. Germline loops: CDR1 SEHNR, CDR2 FQNEAQ (reference sequence). CDR3 length: 15 amino acids. The CDR3 reads CASSLMSGMFYEQYF. CDR3 nucleotide sequence: TGTGCCAGCAGCTTAATGTCAGGGATGTTCTACGAGCAGTACTTC. Full variable domain (remainder filled in from reference TRBV7-9 and TRBJ2-7): DTGVSQNPRHKITKRGQNVTFRCDPISEHNRLYWYRQTLGQGPEFLTYFQNEAQLEKSRLLSDRFSAERPKGSFSTLEIQRTEQGDSAMYLCASSLMSGMFYEQYFGPGTRLTVT.

A word on this clone: Additional DNA sequences in this sample encode the identical CDR3. This CDR3 is CASSREGYEQYF. The CDR3 nucleotides are TGCGCCAGCAGCCGCGAGGGCTACGAGCAGTACTTC. The V gene is TRBV5-1, the J gene TRBJ2-7; perhaps TRBD2 as D (5 bases). The CDR3 consists of 12 residues. The germline CDR1 and CDR2 sequences are SGHRS and YFSETQ. V gave up 4 bases and J gave up 3 bases, with 8 bases separating them.

This clone appeared once. The chain joins TRBV6-1 to TRBJ1-5, with no clear D. CDR3 length equals 14 residues. Trimming took off 8 bases at V and 2 bases at J, with 13 bases between the two ends. Germline V gene lookup returns CDR1 MNHNS and CDR2 SASEGT. CDR3 sequence: CASEWGPGNQPQHF. The CDR3 region has the DNA TGTGCCAGCGAGTGGGGTCCGGGCAATCAGCCCCAGCATTTT.

The gene calls are TRBV6-5 and TRBJ2-2; 7 bases are a match to TRBD2. The CDR3 runs to 15 residues. With V trimmed by 1 base and J by 3 bases, 2 bases remained unmatched. The V gene's germline CDR1 is MNHEY and CDR2 SVGAGI. The CDR3 here is CASSYLAGDTGELFF. For the CDR3, the DNA is TGTGCCAGCAGTTACTTGGCGGGAGACACCGGGGAGCTGTTTTTT.